This TCR beta chain is drawn from a study of blood T cell repertoires in COVID-19. Across the whole study: Material from acute and convalescent COVID-19 was sourced from the United States, Italy and Spain. Sources were T cells, B-cell-depleted T cells, or PBMCs; the material itself was cDNA or gDNA.

Seattle participants joined during active infection and were tracked over time. In the original analysis: Amplification from reference gene primers served as the basis for estimated nucleated cell counts. Some clones are missing from TCRdb's copy, which holds only in-frame ones; the method was immunoSEQ multiplex PCR. The V and J calls and clone size come from that table; D and trimming were worked out from the DNA. The sample yields about 250,000 clones, 86% seen once. The sequence derives from a woman over 75 with COVID-19, enrolled during active disease. Sequenced input: peripheral blood.

The CDR3 loop is CATRSQTGGTDTQYF. The DNA for the CDR3 is TGTGCCACCCGCAGCCAGACAGGGGGCACAGATACGCAGTATTTT. The chain employs TRBV2 and TRBJ2-3; TRBD1 aligns across 8 bases. This CDR3 contains 15 residues. The V and J ends lost 10 bases and 1 base, in that order; junction bases with no gene match: 10. Looked up from germline, CDR1 is SNHLY and CDR2 is FYNNEI.